This entry features one TCR beta chain sequence. No antigen is known for it. Germline CDR1 and CDR2: SGHTA and FQGNSA. This CDR3 has 15 residues. Germline trimming cut 1 base from V and 4 bases from J; bases unmatched to any gene: 6. This record belongs to a study of T cell responses to AZD1222 COVID-19 vaccine. General study points: It was only after the peak T cell response that any repertoires were sampled. Unmutated variant regions are reportedly targeted by nearly half of spike-specific TCRs. Donors were largely white British and mainly female; clonal diversity was possibly underestimated.

Produced via immunoSEQ multiplex PCR; TCRdb's table is partial and in-frame only. Here the sample spans 54,000 or so clones, roughly 90% being singletons. This receptor was taken from an adult in good health. V and J are TRBV7-2 and TRBJ2-5; 7 bases match TRBD2. The sequenced sample was peripheral blood, obtained on day 0 of AZD1222 vaccination. The CDR3 DNA sequence: TGTGCCAGCAGCTTAGTGGCTAGCGGCCTAGAGACCCAGTACTTC. Translated: CASSLVASGLETQYF.